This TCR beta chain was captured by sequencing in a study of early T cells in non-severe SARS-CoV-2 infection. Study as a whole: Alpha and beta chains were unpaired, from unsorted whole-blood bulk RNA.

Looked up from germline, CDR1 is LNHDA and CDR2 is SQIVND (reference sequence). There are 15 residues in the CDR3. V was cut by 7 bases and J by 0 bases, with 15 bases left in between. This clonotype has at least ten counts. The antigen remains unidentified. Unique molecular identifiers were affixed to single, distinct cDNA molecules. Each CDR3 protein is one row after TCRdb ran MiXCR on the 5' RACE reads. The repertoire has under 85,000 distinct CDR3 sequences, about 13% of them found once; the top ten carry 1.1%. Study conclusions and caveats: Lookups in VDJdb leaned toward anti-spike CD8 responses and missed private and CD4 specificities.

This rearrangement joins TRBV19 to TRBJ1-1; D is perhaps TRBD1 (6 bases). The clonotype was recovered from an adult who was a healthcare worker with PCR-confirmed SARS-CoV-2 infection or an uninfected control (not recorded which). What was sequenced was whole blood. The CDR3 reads CASKDRYILNTEAFF. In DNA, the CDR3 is TGTGCCAGTAAGGACAGATACATACTGAACACTGAAGCTTTCTTT.